The 10 T cell receptor beta chains listed next were all sequenced from one sample in a study of regulatory T cells in long-lasting Graves disease. Building the TCR beta libraries relied on iRepertoire HTBI primers, and CDR3 regions underwent Arm-PCR. TCRdb reanalysed the multiplex PCR reads using MiXCR and keeps one entry per CDR3 protein. The profile shows under 800,000 distinct CDR3 sequences, about 15% of them singletons. As for time point: newly diagnosed GD, antithyroid drugs for less than 3 months. Isolated PBMC RNA provided the starting material for the TCR library. The same specimen was also included in a second study, on T cells in Graves' hyperthyroidism and ophthalmopathy.

The sample consisted of peripheral blood mononuclear cells (PBMCs), taken at new diagnosis, from a patient treated with antithyroid drugs. These receptors were obtained from a woman aged 25-40 years with Graves disease.

Ten or more counts support this clonotype. The chain links TRBV28 to TRBJ2-7; the match to TRBD2 covers 7 bases. The V segment lost 4 bases and the J segment 5 bases; nucleotides outside the gene matches: 8. The CDR3 sequence is 14 residues long. Germline values: CDR1 MDHEN, CDR2 SYDVKM. The DNA for the CDR3 is TGTGCCAGCAGTTATTCCGGCGCGGGGGACGAGCAGTACTTC. It codes for CASSYSGAGDEQYF. Full variable domain (rest looked up from reference TRBV28 and TRBJ2-7): DVKVTQSSRYLVKRTGEKVFLECVQDMDHENMFWYRQDPGLGLRLIYFSYDVKMKEKGDIPEGYSVSREKKERFSLILESASTNQTSMYLCASSYSGAGDEQYFGPGTRLTVT.

This clonotype was counted many times. The chain recombines TRBV27 with TRBJ2-5, with TRBD1 matching over 7 bases. Germline V CDR1 and CDR2: MNHEY, SMNVEV (reference sequence). This CDR3 region has 15 residues. V lost 1 base to trimming and J lost 2 bases; unmatched junction nucleotides: 4. The CDR3 here is CASSLWGQSQETQYF. DNA of the CDR3: TGTGCCAGCAGTTTATGGGGACAGTCACAAGAGACCCAGTACTTC.

This clonotype was seen only a few times. The rearrangement joins TRBV4-1 to TRBJ1-2; no definite D call. Germline V CDR1 and CDR2: MGHRA, YSYEKL. Trimming took off 0 bases at V and 5 bases at J, with 10 bases between the two ends. The CDR3 length is 14 residues. CDR3 DNA: TGCGCCAGCAGCCAAGATCGGGTCCAATATGGCTACACCTTC. Residues: CASSQDRVQYGYTF.

On this clonotype itself: This may be a read error: a much more frequent sequence differs by one nucleotide. The chain carries TRBV2 and TRBJ2-7, with TRBD2 matching over 8 bases. Trimming took 7 bases from V and 4 from J; bases not matched to a gene: 15. CDR1 and CDR2 from the germline V gene are SNHLY and FYNNEI. There are 16 residues in the CDR3. CDR3 nucleotides: TGTGCCAGCAATTGGGGGCGGGAGGCTATTAAGTACGAGCAGTACTTC. Protein sequence: CASNWGREAIKYEQYF.

About this clonotype itself: This may be a read error, as it is one base from a much larger clone. The V and J genes are TRBV28 and TRBJ1-5; 8 bases agree with TRBD1. Unmatched junction bases numbered 10, after V lost 6 bases and J lost 6 bases. This CDR3 has 15 amino acids. The germline V gene encodes CDR1 MDHEN and CDR2 SYDVKM. The CDR3 sequence is CASSHDRGKPQPQHF. The CDR3 DNA is TGTGCCAGCAGCCACGACAGGGGAAAGCCTCAGCCCCAGCATTTT.

The chain joins TRBV24-1 to TRBJ1-5; 7 nucleotides line up with TRBD1. The V and J ends lost 4 bases and 7 bases, in that order; junction bases with no gene match: 9. Per the germline V gene, CDR1 is KGHDR and CDR2 is SFDVKD. The CDR3 sequence is 15 residues long. The CDR3 DNA sequence: TGTGCCACCAGTGAATCTAGACAGGGAGGACAGCCCCAGCATTTT. It translates to CATSESRQGGQPQHF.

Only a few counts were recorded for this clonotype. The chain uses TRBV6-2 or TRBV6-3 and TRBJ2-3; 12 bases are a match to TRBD2. The CDR3 is made up of 16 amino acids. The ends lost 2 bases at V and 2 bases at J; junction bases unmatched: 2. CDR1 and CDR2 (germline): MNHEY, SVGEGT. The CDR3 loop is CASSYRLAGVTDTQYF. The CDR3 nucleotides are TGTGCCAGCAGTTACCGACTAGCGGGAGTCACAGATACGCAGTATTTT.

V and J are TRBV9 and TRBJ2-6, with 8 nucleotides matching TRBD1. CDR1 and CDR2 (germline): SGDLS, YYNGEE. This CDR3 has 16 amino acids. V lost 3 bases and J lost 2; bases outside the gene matches: 4. CDR3 DNA sequence: TGTGCCAGCAGCGGAAGACAGGGGACTGGGGCCAACGTCCTGACTTTC. Translation: CASSGRQGTGANVLTF. The full variable domain, in which reference TRBV9 and TRBJ2-6 provide the parts outside the CDR3, is DSGVTQTPKHLITATGQRVTLRCSPRSGDLSVYWYQQSLDQGLQFLIQYYNGEERAKGNILERFSAQQFPDLHSELNLSSLELGDSALYFCASSGRQGTGANVLTFGAGSRLTVL.

The chain carries TRBV6-1 and TRBJ2-7; 13 nucleotides line up with TRBD2. The germline V gene encodes CDR1 MNHNS and CDR2 SASEGT. This CDR3 spans 21 amino acids. V lost 10 bases, J lost 0 bases, and 24 bases stayed unmatched. The CDR3 spells CATARQGPAPGLAGTSYEQYF. CDR3 nucleotide sequence: TGTGCCACTGCCCGACAGGGCCCCGCACCGGGACTAGCGGGAACCTCCTACGAGCAGTACTTC.

This clonotype was counted ten times or more. The chain employs TRBV27 and TRBJ1-6, with 8 bases lining up with TRBD1. The V and J ends lost 4 bases and 10 bases, in that order; junction bases with no gene match: 9. There are 15 residues in the CDR3. CDR1 MNHEY and CDR2 SMNVEV come from the germline V gene (reference sequence). In DNA, the CDR3 is TGTGCCAGCAGTTCGACCGGGACAGGAGGATCACCCCTCCACTTT. This sequence encodes CASSSTGTGGSPLHF.